A selection of T cell receptor beta chains follows, all from one sample in a study of regulatory T cells in long-lasting Graves disease. TCRdb independently ran MiXCR on the multiplex PCR reads; one entry per CDR3 protein. The sample includes 450,000 to 500,000 distinct CDR3 sequences, roughly 15% of them seen just once. This sample was shared with a second study, whose subject was T cells in Graves' hyperthyroidism and ophthalmopathy.

The specimen comprised peripheral blood mononuclear cells (PBMCs), sampled at new diagnosis, from a patient treated with antithyroid drugs. The receptor set was obtained from a middle-aged man with Graves disease. CDR3s include the opening cysteine and the closing phenylalanine or tryptophan. The order of the fields is J gene, V gene, D gene, clone size, CDR3 protein, CDR3 DNA. D genes are given only for firm matches. Some rows mark clone size as missing; the rest say once, few, many or name a class of expanded clone.

TRBJ2-2 | TRBV12-3/TRBV12-4 | TRBD1 | few | CASSRTGTSGELFF | TGTGCCAGCAGCCGGACAGGTACTAGCGGGGAGCTGTTTTTT
TRBJ1-5 | TRBV19 | - | few | CASKHSWGASQPQHF | TGTGCCAGCAAACACAGTTGGGGAGCGAGCCAGCCCCAGCATTTT
TRBJ2-3 | TRBV15 | - | many | CATSRDPGPSTDTQYF | TGTGCCACCAGCAGAGATCCCGGACCGAGCACAGATACGCAGTATTTT
TRBJ1-1 | TRBV6-1 | - | many | CASSPRSGRRVDTEAFF | TGTGCCAGCAGTCCACGATCAGGCAGGCGTGTGGACACTGAAGCTTTCTTT
TRBJ2-1 | TRBV10-3 | - | many | CAISESIPDRDSNNEQFF | TGTGCCATCAGTGAGTCAATCCCCGACAGAGACTCAAACAATGAGCAGTTCTTC
TRBJ1-4 | TRBV11-2 | - | - | CASSFGGNEKLFF | TGTGCCAGCAGCTTTGGAGGAAATGAAAAACTGTTTTTT
TRBJ2-1 | TRBV3-1 | - | - | CASSRYREGEQFF | TGTGCCAGCAGCCGCTACAGGGAAGGCGAGCAGTTCTTC
TRBJ2-7 | TRBV20-1 | - | many | CSARDDKTYEQYF | TGCAGTGCTAGAGATGACAAGACCTACGAGCAGTACTTC
TRBJ1-2 | TRBV6-1 | - | - | CASSPQGLGGYTF | TGTGCCAGCAGCCCTCAGGGATTGGGCGGCTACACCTTC
TRBJ2-1 | TRBV3-1 | - | - | CASSQATAEQFF | TGTGCCAGCAGCCAAGCGACAGCCGAGCAGTTCTTC
TRBJ1-5 | TRBV20-1 | - | few | CSAMGSNQPQHF | TGCAGTGCTATGGGTAGCAATCAGCCCCAGCATTTT
TRBJ2-1 | TRBV24-1 | - | - | CATSDGTQFEQFF | TGTGCCACCAGTGACGGTACTCAGTTTGAGCAGTTCTTC
TRBJ1-3 | TRBV7-6 | - | few | CASSLSGAGNTIYF | TGTGCCAGCAGCTTATCAGGGGCCGGAAACACCATATATTTT
TRBJ1-1 | TRBV12-3/TRBV12-4 | TRBD1 | many | CASSLAQGVTEAFF | TGTGCCAGCAGTTTAGCGCAGGGGGTAACTGAAGCTTTCTTT
TRBJ2-2 | TRBV7-3 | TRBD1 | many | CASSTAGGPTGELFF | TGTGCCAGCAGCACCGCAGGGGGCCCCACCGGGGAGCTGTTTTTT
TRBJ2-7 | TRBV28 | TRBD1 | - | CASSSTGEIEQYF | TGTGCCAGCAGTTCGACAGGGGAGATCGAGCAGTACTTC
TRBJ2-3 | TRBV11-1 | - | many | CASSLEERLWDTQYF | TGTGCCAGCAGCTTAGAGGAACGGCTGTGGGATACGCAGTATTTT
TRBJ1-1 | TRBV28 | - | few | CAIQGSGTNTEAFF | TGTGCCATTCAGGGGAGCGGAACGAACACTGAAGCTTTCTTT
TRBJ2-7 | TRBV30 | - | few | CAWSVQTDEQYF | TGTGCCTGGAGTGTACAGACTGACGAGCAGTACTTC
TRBJ1-1 | TRBV15 | TRBD1 | - | CATSRDKGAVGTEAFF | TGTGCCACCAGCAGAGATAAGGGGGCCGTCGGCACTGAAGCTTTCTTT
TRBJ1-2 | TRBV28 | - | many | CASSTNYGYTF | TGTGCCAGCAGCACCAACTATGGCTACACCTTC
TRBJ2-5 | TRBV12-3/TRBV12-4 | - | many | CASTLGRLQETQYF | TGTGCCAGCACTCTGGGACGTCTGCAAGAGACCCAGTACTTC